This T cell receptor (beta chain) came from a study of identical twins. The study's findings and limits: Researchers reported weaker excess twin sharing in beta out-of-frame sequences. For out-of-frame alpha sequences shared by twins, low generation probability was in excess.

V was clipped by 6 bases and J by 4 bases, with 12 bases between them. The CDR3 length is 13 residues. A universal primer site was created by template switching, with the cDNA bearing unique molecular identifiers. MiXCR, run by TCRdb on the 5' RACE reads, gives a single entry per CDR3 protein. The sample has hundreds of thousands of distinct CDR3 sequences; approximately 7% are singletons. This clonotype was detected a few times. The antigen is unknown. These same records also appear under a second study, on yellow fever vaccine responses in identical twins. From that second work: The authors reported partly convergent, partly personalized vaccine responses in identical twins.

Sequencing input: memory (CD45RO+) T cells sorted from blood. V usage is TRBV12-3 or TRBV12-4 and J usage is TRBJ1-1; D is uncertain. The sequence came from a woman between 18 and 30 years old in good health. The CDR3 here is CASRPGGLTEAFF. The CDR3 coding sequence is TGTGCCAGCAGACCAGGAGGCCTCACTGAAGCTTTCTTT.